One sample yielded the 12 T cell receptor beta chains listed below, sequenced in a study of cytomegalovirus exposure and HLA in healthy donors. Primers included in the PCR were 60 Vbeta and 13 Jbeta primers. TCRdb's copy holds only in-frame clones and misses some; the assay was immunoSEQ multiplex PCR. This sample yields some 170,000 clones, of which about four fifths are seen a single time; 2.5% to 3.5% belongs to the top ten. Sequenced: PBMCs. These receptors originate from a male donor in good health and CMV-seronegative.

The table lists this clone with a count of one. The V and J genes are TRBV15 and TRBJ2-7; 10 nucleotides line up with TRBD1. The CDR3 totals 15 residues. Looked up from germline, CDR1 is LNHNV and CDR2 is YYDKDF (reference sequence). V shed 1 base and J 5 bases; nucleotides not matched to a gene: 5. The CDR3 reads CATSRARDRGNEQYF. CDR3 DNA: TGTGCCACCAGCAGAGCCCGGGACAGGGGCAACGAGCAGTACTTC.

The chain uses TRBV4-3 and TRBJ2-7, with D perhaps TRBD2 (5 bases). V dropped 0 bases and J dropped 6 bases, with 9 bases sitting between them. Germline CDR1 and CDR2: LGHNA and YSLEER. CDR3 size: 13 residues. The CDR3 nucleotides are TGCGCCAGCAGCCAAGAGGAGGCGGGCGAGCAGTACTTC. The encoded protein is CASSQEEAGEQYF.

The chain combines TRBV29-1 with TRBJ2-1, with 8 bases fitting TRBD2. Germline V gene sequence: CDR1 SQVTM, CDR2 ANQGSEA. The CDR3 totals 19 residues. Germline trimming cut 7 bases from V and 1 base from J; bases unmatched to any gene: 21. CDR3 coding DNA: TGCAGCGGGCCAAAGGCGGGAGGATCACACGGCGAGTCCTACAATGAGCAGTTCTTC. It translates to CSGPKAGGSHGESYNEQFF.

In its sample, this clone was seen a few times. V gene TRBV5-5 combines with J gene TRBJ2-3; possible D gene TRBD2, 6 bases. Trimming took off 4 bases at V and 6 bases at J, with 15 bases between the two ends. Germline CDR1 and CDR2: SGHKS and YYEKEE (reference sequence). The CDR3 has 14 amino acids. This chain's CDR3 is CASSPGGVRDTQYF. CDR3 nucleotide sequence: TGTGCCAGCAGCCCCGGAGGGGTCAGGGATACGCAGTATTTT.

The chain uses TRBV5-6 and TRBJ2-1, with 7 bases identical to TRBD2. The germline CDR1 and CDR2 sequences are SGHDT and YYEEEE. The CDR3 is made up of 15 amino acids. J was trimmed by 3 bases and V by 4 bases; bases with no gene match: 7. The CDR3 region has the DNA TGTGCCAGCAGCGGGACGATAGCGGGCTACAATGAGCAGTTCTTC. This encodes CASSGTIAGYNEQFF.

The chain carries TRBV29-1 and TRBJ1-1, with D possibly being TRBD1 (6 bases). In germline, CDR1 is SQVTM, CDR2 ANQGSEA. The CDR3 extends over 14 amino acids. Deletions cut 7 bases from V and 0 bases from J, with 15 bases between. The CDR3 nucleotides are TGCAGCGGGCGACAGGCGTCAGTGAACACTGAAGCTTTCTTT. Protein: CSGRQASVNTEAFF.

CDR3 in amino acids: CASSPSGTGNGYTF. The CDR3, as DNA: TGTGCCAGCAGTCCAAGCGGGACAGGGAATGGCTACACCTTC. The genes are TRBV7-8 and TRBJ1-2; 9 positions match TRBD1. The germline CDR1 and CDR2 sequences are SGHVS and FQNEAQ. After removal of 6 bases from V and 6 bases from J, the junction contained 8 bases not matched to a gene. This CDR3 comprises 14 residues.

The CDR3 reads CASSLSSGNQPQHF. The CDR3 DNA is TGTGCCAGCAGTTTATCGTCAGGGAACCAGCCCCAGCATTTT. The genes are TRBV27 and TRBJ1-5; D is perhaps TRBD1 (5 bases). CDR1 and CDR2 (germline): MNHEY, SMNVEV (reference sequence). CDR3 length equals 14 residues. Trimming shortened V by 0 bases and J by 7 bases, and 10 bases separated the two germline ends.

CDR3 in DNA: TGTGCCACCAGCAGAGCTACTAGCGGGCGGTACAATGAGCAGTTCTTC. The encoded protein is CATSRATSGRYNEQFF. The J gene is TRBJ2-1, the V gene TRBV15; 9 nucleotides match TRBD2. The CDR3 has 16 amino acids. J lost 4 bases, V lost 1 base, and 5 bases had no gene match. Germline-derived CDR1 and CDR2 are LNHNV and YYDKDF (reference sequence). The entire variable domain, with the rest obtained from reference TRBV15 and TRBJ2-1, is as follows: DAMVIQNPRYQVTQFGKPVTLSCSQTLNHNVMYWYQQKSSQAPKLLFHYYDKDFNNEADTPDNFQSRRPNTSFCFLDIRSPGLGDTAMYLCATSRATSGRYNEQFFGPGTRLTVL.

V gene TRBV7-6 combines with J gene TRBJ2-1; D remains unclear. V was clipped by 6 bases and J by 8 bases, with 8 bases between them. CDR3 length equals 11 residues. Per germline, CDR1 SGHVS and CDR2 FNYEAQ. CDR3 residues: CASRFGDEQFF. Here the CDR3 DNA reads TGTGCCAGCAGATTCGGTGATGAGCAGTTCTTC.

As to this clone: Other DNA sequences in this sample translate to the same CDR3. This rearrangement joins TRBV28 to TRBJ2-1; unclear D gene. Trimming left V 3 bases short and J 7 bases short, with 4 bases between. The germline V gene has CDR1 MDHEN and CDR2 SYDVKM. This CDR3 has 11 amino acids. CDR3 DNA: TGTGCCAGCAGTTTCAGGAATGAGCAGTTCTTC. The encoded protein is CASSFRNEQFF.

This clone appeared a single time. The rearrangement joins TRBV9 to TRBJ1-1; D is possibly TRBD1 (6 bases). Germline-derived CDR1 and CDR2 are SGDLS and YYNGEE. The CDR3 is 15 residues long. V was cut by 2 bases and J by 1 base, with 12 bases left in between. The CDR3 region has the DNA TGTGCCAGCAGCGTTTTAGGGGGTTCGAACACTGAAGCTTTCTTT. As protein: CASSVLGGSNTEAFF.